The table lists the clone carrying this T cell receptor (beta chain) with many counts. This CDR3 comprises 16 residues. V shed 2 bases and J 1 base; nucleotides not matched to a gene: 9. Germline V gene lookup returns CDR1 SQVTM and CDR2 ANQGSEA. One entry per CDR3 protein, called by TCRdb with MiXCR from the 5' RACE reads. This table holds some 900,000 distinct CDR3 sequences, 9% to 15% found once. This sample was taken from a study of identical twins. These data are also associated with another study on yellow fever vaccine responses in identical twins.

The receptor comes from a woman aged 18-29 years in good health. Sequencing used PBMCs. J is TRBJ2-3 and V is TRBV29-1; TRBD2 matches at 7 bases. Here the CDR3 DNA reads TGCAGCGTTGAACATTTGAGCGGGGCTCGCACAGATACGCAGTATTTT. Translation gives CSVEHLSGARTDTQYF.